This T cell receptor (beta chain) was sequenced during a study of T cells in Graves' hyperthyroidism and ophthalmopathy. Study-wide context: Peripheral blood samples were taken at initial diagnosis, prior to any treatment. Findings of the study overall: A 13 V-J signature model discriminated ophthalmopathy versus stable hyperthyroidism.

The TCR beta CDR3 regions underwent amplification using RNA transcripts as the source. Primed by the HTBI set, a first-round RT-PCR was run on the TCR CDR3. Via MiXCR, TCRdb re-called the multiplex PCR reads, giving one row per CDR3 protein. Of hundreds of thousands of distinct CDR3 sequences in the sample, 18% were seen once. Trimming stripped 7 bases from V and 0 bases from J, with 6 bases between. CDR1 and CDR2 from the germline V gene are ENHRY and SYGVKD. The CDR3 length is 13 residues. This clonotype appeared a few times. Its cognate antigen is unknown. Diagnostic assessment was based on clinical symptoms, serum thyroxine and TRAb, thyroid ultrasound and orbital computed tomography.

The V gene is TRBV10-3, the J gene TRBJ2-2; D gene uncertain. Sequenced: blood. This TCR was recovered from a woman aged 45-60 years with Graves' hyperthyroidism that later progressed to Graves' ophthalmopathy. In DNA form, the CDR3 reads TGTGCCATCACGGACCCGAACACCGGGGAGCTGTTTTTT. Protein sequence: CAITDPNTGELFF.